This TCR beta chain was observed in a study of post-analysis software for immune sequencing data. The CDR3 length is 17 residues. Germline CDR1 is LGHDT and CDR2 is YNNKEL (reference sequence). Trimming stripped 1 base from V and 7 bases from J, with 20 bases between. Study observations and caveats: Multiple sclerosis was associated with a significant reduction in normalized Chao1 diversity relative to controls. Roughly 5 TRBV segments, including TRBV5-6, TRBV5-1 and TRBV20-1, were more frequent in patients than controls. The authors found that F measure strongly co-clustered same-batch samples.

cDNA libraries of TCR beta carried unique molecular identifiers. TCRdb re-called the PCR reads through MiXCR, storing one row per CDR3 protein. This table has roughly 800,000 distinct CDR3 sequences, 25% to 30% appearing once. Concerning this clonotype itself: The antigen is undetermined.

The sample was blood. The sequence was obtained from a girl between 5 and 17 years old with multiple sclerosis. V and J are TRBV3-1 and TRBJ2-1, with D tentatively TRBD1 (6 bases). Written as DNA, the CDR3 is TGTGCCAGCAGCCAAGCCGACAGTGGACCAGGACAGAATGAGCAGTTCTTC. Protein: CASSQADSGPGQNEQFF.